This TCR beta chain derives from a study of cytomegalovirus exposure and HLA in healthy donors. Primers for the PCR totalled 60 Vbeta and 13 Jbeta. TCRdb's copy holds only in-frame clones and misses some; the assay was immunoSEQ multiplex PCR. The sample holds about 140,000 clones, roughly 79% seen once. Study findings and constraints: Previous analysis showed most TCR beta V segments were productive about 87% or about 30% of the time. No immune exposure information besides CMV serostatus was available. While the bulk of TCR sequences proved rare, some public TCRs turned up in many donors.

The count of this clone is one. Its target is not known. The specimen was PBMCs. This sequence originates from a man between 25 and 39 years old in good health and CMV-seropositive.

The CDR3, as DNA: TGTGCCAGCAGCGGACAGGGGAATCAGCCCCAGCATTTT. It specifies CASSGQGNQPQHF. The J gene is TRBJ1-5, the V gene TRBV7-9; 9 positions match TRBD1. J lost 4 bases, V lost 5 bases, and 0 bases had no gene match. The CDR3 has 13 residues. CDR1 is SEHNR and CDR2 is FQNEAQ in the germline V gene (reference sequence). The variable domain in full, with the rest retrieved from reference TRBV7-9 and TRBJ1-5, is DTGVSQNPRHKITKRGQNVTFRCDPISEHNRLYWYRQTLGQGPEFLTYFQNEAQLEKSRLLSDRFSAERPKGSFSTLEIQRTEQGDSAMYLCASSGQGNQPQHFGDGTRLSIL.